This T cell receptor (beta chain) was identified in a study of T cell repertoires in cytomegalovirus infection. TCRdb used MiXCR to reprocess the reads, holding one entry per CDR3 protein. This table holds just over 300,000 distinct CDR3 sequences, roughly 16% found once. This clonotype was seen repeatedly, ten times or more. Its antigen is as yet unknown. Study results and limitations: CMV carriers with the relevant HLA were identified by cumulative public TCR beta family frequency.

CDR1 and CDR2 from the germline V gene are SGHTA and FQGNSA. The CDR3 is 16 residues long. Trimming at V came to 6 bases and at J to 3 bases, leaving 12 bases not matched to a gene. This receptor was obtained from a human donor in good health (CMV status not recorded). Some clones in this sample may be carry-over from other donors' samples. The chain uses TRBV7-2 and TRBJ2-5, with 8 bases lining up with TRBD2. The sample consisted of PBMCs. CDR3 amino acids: CASRPPTGGGEETQYF. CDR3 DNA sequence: TGTGCCAGCAGACCACCTACCGGGGGGGGCGAAGAGACCCAGTACTTC. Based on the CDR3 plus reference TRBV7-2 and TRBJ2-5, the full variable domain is GAGVSQSPSNKVTEKGKDVELRCDPISGHTALYWYRQSLGQGLEFLIYFQGNSAPDKSGLPSDRFSAERTGGSVSTLTIQRTQQEDSAVYLCASRPPTGGGEETQYFGPGTRLLVL.